This record looks at one TCR beta chain sequence and its context. Its specificity is unknown. Adult Caucasians living in Nashville, Tennessee made up all of the donors. Each subset's genomic DNA was split evenly across several immunoSEQ plates. Assay used: immunoSEQ multiplex PCR; TCRdb lists only in-frame clones, some missing. The repertoire includes 2 million to 2.5 million clones, 90% to 97% of them detected once, and more than 0.1% sits in the top ten. The sample belongs to a study of shared clonotypes between healthy human individuals. Study-wide results and caveats: It was the non-shared clonotypes that had lower generation probabilities than clonotypes shared by all four donors. Rarefaction showed sorted-subset sequencing was incomplete despite large depth.

The V end lost 2 bases, the J end lost 8 bases, and 12 bases lay between the germline ends. This CDR3 spans 14 amino acids. Germline CDR1 is KGHSH and CDR2 is LQKENI. Sequenced sample: naive CD4+ T cells sorted from blood. As to subset: CD45RA+ positively selected. This sequence joins TRBV18 and TRBJ1-4; the D is unclear. The origin of this receptor is a young man in good health. CDR3 protein: CASSPVQAVEKLFF. The CDR3 DNA reads as TGTGCCAGCTCACCAGTGCAGGCGGTCGAAAAACTGTTTTTT.